The rows below give T cell receptor beta chains drawn from one sample of a study of CD8+CD57+ T cells in acquired aplastic anemia. From the reads, TCRdb called clonotypes with MiXCR, one entry per CDR3 protein. The sample contains approximately 300,000 distinct CDR3 sequences, 45% to 65% of which appear only once. Material: sorted CD4+, CD8+, or CD8+CD57+ T cells (not recorded which) from PBMCs. All receptors derive from a human donor with aplastic anemia. Both conserved end residues are trimmed from each CDR3.

v_gene,CDR3aa
TRBV19,ASSIVRGSDEQF
TRBV18,ASSPRQGIGELF
TRBV6-6,ASSQQETQY
TRBV20-1,SARDHGVSSYNSPLH
TRBV10-3,AISESRGLTYEQY
TRBV19,ASSVDRGTEAF
TRBV2,ASSRDRTLGEQY
TRBV7-2,ASSRGRQMDTEAF
TRBV2,ASSPNADSPSGANVLT
TRBV15,ATSRGDRGNSPLH
TRBV2,ASSVGQLSNQPQH
TRBV10-3,ASSGTSVVGSYNEQF
TRBV20-1,SARGGVYEQY